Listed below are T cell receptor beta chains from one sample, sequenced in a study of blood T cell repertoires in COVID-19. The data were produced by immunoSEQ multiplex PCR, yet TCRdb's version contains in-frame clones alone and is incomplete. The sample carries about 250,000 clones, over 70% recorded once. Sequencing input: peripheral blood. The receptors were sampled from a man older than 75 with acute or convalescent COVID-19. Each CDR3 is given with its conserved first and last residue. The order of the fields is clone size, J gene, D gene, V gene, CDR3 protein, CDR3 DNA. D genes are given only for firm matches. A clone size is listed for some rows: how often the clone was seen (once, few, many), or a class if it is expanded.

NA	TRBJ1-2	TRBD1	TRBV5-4	CASSMGQNFYGYTF	TGTGCCAGCAGCATGGGACAGAACTTCTATGGCTACACCTTC
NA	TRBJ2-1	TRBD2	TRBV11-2	CASSSPLAGRYNEQFF	TGTGCCAGCAGCTCCCCTCTAGCGGGTAGATACAATGAGCAGTTCTTC
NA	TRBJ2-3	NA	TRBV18	CASSPATDTQYF	TGTGCCAGCTCACCAGCGACAGATACGCAGTATTTT
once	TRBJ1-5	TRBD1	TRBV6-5	CASSYSGGTQPQHF	TGTGCCAGCAGTTACTCAGGGGGCACTCAGCCCCAGCATTTT
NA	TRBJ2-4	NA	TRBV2	CASSVSGAKNIQYF	TGTGCCAGCAGTGTCTCCGGAGCCAAAAACATTCAGTACTTC
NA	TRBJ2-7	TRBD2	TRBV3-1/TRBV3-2	CASSQGSFTTSGKQYF	TGTGCCAGCAGCCAAGGCTCTTTTACGACTAGCGGCAAGCAGTACTTC
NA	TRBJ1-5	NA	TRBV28	CASSFPARQLNQPQHF	TGTGCCAGCAGTTTTCCCGCTCGACAGCTCAATCAGCCCCAGCATTTT
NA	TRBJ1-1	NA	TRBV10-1	CASSESGGLLEAFF	TGCGCCAGCAGTGAGTCAGGGGGTCTACTTGAAGCTTTCTTT
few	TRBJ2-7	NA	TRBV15	CATSSDGTYEQYF	TGTGCCACCAGCTCTGACGGGACCTACGAGCAGTACTTC
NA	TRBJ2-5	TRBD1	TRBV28	CASRQGSLATQYF	TGTGCCTCACGACAGGGTAGTTTAGCGACCCAGTACTTC
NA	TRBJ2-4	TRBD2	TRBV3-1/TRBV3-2	CASSQLAGAIQYF	TGTGCCAGCAGCCAATTAGCGGGAGCCATTCAGTACTTC
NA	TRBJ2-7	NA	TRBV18	CASSPPPGPYEQYF	TGTGCCAGCTCACCACCCCCTGGGCCCTACGAGCAGTACTTC
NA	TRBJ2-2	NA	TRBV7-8	CASSYQENTGELFF	TGTGCCAGCAGCTACCAGGAGAACACCGGGGAGCTGTTTTTT
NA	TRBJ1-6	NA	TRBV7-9	CASSLGYGLLEPLHF	TGTGCCAGCAGCTTAGGGTACGGTCTTTTAGAACCCCTCCACTTT
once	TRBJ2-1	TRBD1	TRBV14	CASSQETGVSEQFF	TGTGCCAGCAGCCAGGAAACAGGGGTTAGTGAGCAGTTCTTC
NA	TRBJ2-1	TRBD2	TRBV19	CASSPGTSGRGGNEQFF	TGTGCCAGTAGTCCCGGGACTAGCGGGAGAGGGGGCAATGAGCAGTTCTTC